This is a list of T cell receptor beta chains from one sample in a study of preoperative IRX-2 immunotherapy in early breast cancer. This table comes from immunoSEQ multiplex PCR, and its TCRdb copy is limited to in-frame clones, with some not included. The top ten clones hold 16% of a sample with about 25,000 clones, approximately 95% of them seen once. Specimen: tumor tissue, collected after IRX-2 immunotherapy. The receptors come from a human donor with breast cancer. CDR3s include the opening cysteine and the closing phenylalanine or tryptophan. Each record gives: V gene, J gene, CDR3 length, D gene, CDR3 protein. The D gene is left open where the match is weak.

v_call: TRBV7-9; j_call: TRBJ2-1; cdr3_length: 12; d_call: NA; cdr3_aa: CASSLANNEQFF
v_call: TRBV19; j_call: TRBJ1-5; cdr3_length: 16; d_call: TRBD1; cdr3_aa: CASRLDRGPWNQPQHF
v_call: TRBV6-4; j_call: TRBJ2-1; cdr3_length: 14; d_call: NA; cdr3_aa: CASSVLFGEHEQFF
v_call: TRBV6-4; j_call: TRBJ2-1; cdr3_length: 14; d_call: TRBD2; cdr3_aa: CASRLAGEGNEQFF
v_call: TRBV27; j_call: TRBJ1-1; cdr3_length: 14; d_call: TRBD1; cdr3_aa: CASTIRQGSSEAFF
v_call: TRBV7-2; j_call: TRBJ1-2; cdr3_length: 14; d_call: TRBD1; cdr3_aa: CASSLRTGTYGYTF
v_call: TRBV6-1; j_call: TRBJ2-5; cdr3_length: 15; d_call: NA; cdr3_aa: CASRAEKRLAETQYF
v_call: TRBV9; j_call: TRBJ1-2; cdr3_length: 12; d_call: NA; cdr3_aa: CASSVEGFGYTF
v_call: TRBV30; j_call: TRBJ2-3; cdr3_length: 15; d_call: NA; cdr3_aa: CAWTPGVRGTDTQYF
v_call: TRBV27; j_call: TRBJ1-2; cdr3_length: 14; d_call: TRBD1; cdr3_aa: CASSLTGGGYGYTF
v_call: TRBV6-1; j_call: TRBJ1-2; cdr3_length: 12; d_call: NA; cdr3_aa: CAGWDGGYGYTF
v_call: TRBV30; j_call: TRBJ1-1; cdr3_length: 13; d_call: TRBD1; cdr3_aa: CAWQADRSTEAFF
v_call: TRBV5-1; j_call: TRBJ1-1; cdr3_length: 15; d_call: NA; cdr3_aa: CASSHRPGRGAEAFF
v_call: TRBV14; j_call: TRBJ2-7; cdr3_length: 11; d_call: NA; cdr3_aa: CASSHLREQYF
v_call: TRBV10-3; j_call: TRBJ2-1; cdr3_length: 13; d_call: TRBD2; cdr3_aa: CAITAGGYNEQFF
v_call: TRBV5-8; j_call: TRBJ1-4; cdr3_length: 12; d_call: TRBD1; cdr3_aa: CASSLDRGKLFF
v_call: TRBV7-2; j_call: TRBJ1-4; cdr3_length: 13; d_call: NA; cdr3_aa: CASRSLDIEKLFF
v_call: TRBV19; j_call: TRBJ2-5; cdr3_length: 13; d_call: NA; cdr3_aa: CASGWSGTQSQYF
v_call: TRBV28; j_call: TRBJ1-3; cdr3_length: 16; d_call: NA; cdr3_aa: CASSLANGFSGNTIYF
v_call: TRBV9; j_call: TRBJ1-4; cdr3_length: 16; d_call: NA; cdr3_aa: CASSVGWGATNEKLFF
v_call: TRBV5-6; j_call: TRBJ2-7; cdr3_length: 15; d_call: TRBD2; cdr3_aa: CASKVGLAGGYEQYF
v_call: TRBV5-1; j_call: TRBJ1-6; cdr3_length: 15; d_call: TRBD1; cdr3_aa: CASRTDRALNSPLHF
v_call: TRBV4-3; j_call: TRBJ2-4; cdr3_length: 15; d_call: NA; cdr3_aa: CASTKGGGPGDIQYF
v_call: TRBV21-1; j_call: TRBJ1-2; cdr3_length: 15; d_call: NA; cdr3_aa: CASSKVGGLLYGYTF
v_call: TRBV7-3; j_call: TRBJ1-3; cdr3_length: 14; d_call: NA; cdr3_aa: CASSLMGGGNTIYF
v_call: TRBV4-2; j_call: TRBJ1-5; cdr3_length: 18; d_call: TRBD1; cdr3_aa: CASSQAFSGRGINQPQHF
v_call: TRBV2; j_call: TRBJ2-3; cdr3_length: 12; d_call: NA; cdr3_aa: CASVQGPDTQYF
v_call: TRBV9; j_call: TRBJ2-7; cdr3_length: 14; d_call: NA; cdr3_aa: CASSVGGSSYEQYF
v_call: TRBV11-3; j_call: TRBJ2-7; cdr3_length: 11; d_call: TRBD1; cdr3_aa: CASSQGDEQYF
v_call: TRBV2; j_call: TRBJ1-1; cdr3_length: 14; d_call: TRBD1; cdr3_aa: CACMVGQGANRAFF
v_call: TRBV19; j_call: TRBJ2-5; cdr3_length: 15; d_call: NA; cdr3_aa: CASSIGVVGGETQYF
v_call: TRBV27; j_call: TRBJ2-7; cdr3_length: 16; d_call: NA; cdr3_aa: CASSLVAGAGPGEQYF
v_call: TRBV6-6; j_call: TRBJ1-2; cdr3_length: 16; d_call: NA; cdr3_aa: CASSYSASGALNGYTF
v_call: TRBV10-3; j_call: TRBJ2-7; cdr3_length: 17; d_call: TRBD2; cdr3_aa: CAISRGLAGGPGYEQYF
v_call: TRBV18; j_call: TRBJ1-6; cdr3_length: 15; d_call: NA; cdr3_aa: CASSPPGGMNSPLHF
v_call: TRBV19; j_call: TRBJ2-7; cdr3_length: 14; d_call: TRBD1; cdr3_aa: CASSSGTETYEQYF
v_call: TRBV5-6; j_call: TRBJ2-7; cdr3_length: 14; d_call: TRBD1; cdr3_aa: CASRFGTGVLEQYF
v_call: TRBV5-4; j_call: TRBJ2-3; cdr3_length: 12; d_call: NA; cdr3_aa: CASSQFSDTQYF
v_call: TRBV30; j_call: TRBJ2-2; cdr3_length: 15; d_call: NA; cdr3_aa: CAWSRDTLNTGELFF
v_call: TRBV11-2; j_call: TRBJ1-2; cdr3_length: 14; d_call: NA; cdr3_aa: CASSPQRITYGYTF
v_call: TRBV5-1; j_call: TRBJ2-1; cdr3_length: 12; d_call: NA; cdr3_aa: CASSFPDNEQFF
v_call: TRBV7-2; j_call: TRBJ2-6; cdr3_length: 15; d_call: NA; cdr3_aa: CASSLDRSGANVLTF
v_call: TRBV6-6; j_call: TRBJ2-3; cdr3_length: 13; d_call: TRBD1; cdr3_aa: CASLTGGGDTQYF
v_call: TRBV18; j_call: TRBJ1-1; cdr3_length: 15; d_call: TRBD1; cdr3_aa: CASSEGQGVNTEAFF
v_call: TRBV7-9; j_call: TRBJ1-2; cdr3_length: 14; d_call: NA; cdr3_aa: CASSLDLANYGYTF